This T cell receptor (beta chain) is from a study of cytotoxic CD8 clonotypes in ibrutinib-treated CLL. Turning to the study itself: Overall, around 25 responses were partial and 2 complete; following median roughly 62 months, around 15 patients stayed remitted and approximately 12 progressed. Median treatment time before response sampling was 12 months, range 6 to 36.

TCRdb's copy holds only in-frame clones and misses some; the assay was immunoSEQ multiplex PCR. This sample carries some 140,000 clones, 80% to 95% of them seen once, and the ten largest clones take less than 14%. For this clone: Its antigen is as yet unknown.

General study points: Rising at ibrutinib response, clonality subsequently fell back toward baseline at progression.

Germline V lookup: CDR1 SGDLS, CDR2 YYNGEE. The CDR3 extends over 14 amino acids. Trimming removed 0 bases from V and 6 bases from J, with 10 bases in between. This TCR came from a human donor with chronic lymphocytic leukemia. The chain recombines TRBV9 with TRBJ2-1; possible D gene TRBD1, 6 bases. The sequencing here drew on PBMCs, taken after 12 months of ibrutinib treatment. The CDR3: CASSVGRGVNEQFF. The CDR3 DNA reads TGTGCCAGCAGCGTAGGCAGGGGCGTCAATGAGCAGTTCTTC.